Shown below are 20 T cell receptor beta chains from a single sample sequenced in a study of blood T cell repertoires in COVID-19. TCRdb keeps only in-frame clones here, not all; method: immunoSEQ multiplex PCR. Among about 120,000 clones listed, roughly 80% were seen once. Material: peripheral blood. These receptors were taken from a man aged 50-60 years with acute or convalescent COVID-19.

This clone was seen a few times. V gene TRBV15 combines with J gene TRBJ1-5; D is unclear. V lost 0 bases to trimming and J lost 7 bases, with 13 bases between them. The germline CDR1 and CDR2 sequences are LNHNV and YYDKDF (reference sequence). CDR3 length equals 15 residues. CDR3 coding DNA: TGTGCCACCAGCAGAGATCCCGGGATCGGGCAGCCCCAGCATTTT. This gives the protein CATSRDPGIGQPQHF.

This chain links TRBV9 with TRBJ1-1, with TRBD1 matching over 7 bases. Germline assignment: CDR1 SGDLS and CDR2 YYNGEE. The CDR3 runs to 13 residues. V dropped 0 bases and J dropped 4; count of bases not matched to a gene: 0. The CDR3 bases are TGTGCCAGCAGCGTAGGGACAGGCACTGAAGCTTTCTTT. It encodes CASSVGTGTEAFF.

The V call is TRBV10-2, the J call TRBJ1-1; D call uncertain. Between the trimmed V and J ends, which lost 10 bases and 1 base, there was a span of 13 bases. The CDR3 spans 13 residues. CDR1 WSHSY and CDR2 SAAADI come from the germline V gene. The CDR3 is CATHRQANTEAFF. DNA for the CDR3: TGCGCCACCCATCGGCAGGCGAACACTGAAGCTTTCTTT.

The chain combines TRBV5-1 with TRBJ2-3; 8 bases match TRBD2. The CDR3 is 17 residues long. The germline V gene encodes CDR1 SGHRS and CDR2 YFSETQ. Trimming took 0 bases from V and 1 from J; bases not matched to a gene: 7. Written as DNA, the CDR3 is TGCGCCAGCAGCTTGGTGAAGGCGGGGGGACGCACAGATACGCAGTATTTT. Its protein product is CASSLVKAGGRTDTQYF.

The CDR3 reads CASSLARSSGNTIYF. CDR3 DNA sequence: TGCGCCAGCAGCTTGGCCAGAAGTTCTGGAAACACCATATATTTT. The gene calls are TRBV5-1 and TRBJ1-3; D is uncertain. The CDR3 has 15 residues. The germline V gene encodes CDR1 SGHRS and CDR2 YFSETQ. V was trimmed by 0 bases and J by 1 base, leaving 8 bases between them.

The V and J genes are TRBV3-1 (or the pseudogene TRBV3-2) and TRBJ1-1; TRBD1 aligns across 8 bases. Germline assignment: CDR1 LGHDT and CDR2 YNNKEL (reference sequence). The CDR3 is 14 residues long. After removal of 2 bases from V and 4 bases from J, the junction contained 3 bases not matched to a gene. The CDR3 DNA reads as TGTGCCAGCAGCCAACGCGACAGGGGCACTGAAGCTTTCTTT. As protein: CASSQRDRGTEAFF.

CDR3 DNA sequence: TGTGTTTTTCGACAGGGGGAGATCTACAATGAGCAGTTCTTC. Residues: CVFRQGEIYNEQFF. V and J are TRBV28 and TRBJ2-1; TRBD1 matches at 9 bases. Germline-derived CDR1 and CDR2 are MDHEN and SYDVKM. The CDR3 sequence is 14 residues long.

CDR3 sequence (DNA): TGTGCCAGCAGTTTAGCCCCTAATCAGCCCCAGCATTTT. Protein: CASSLAPNQPQHF. This sequence joins TRBV12-3 or TRBV12-4 and TRBJ1-5, with D unresolved. Trimming left V 0 bases short and J 4 bases short, with 4 bases between. The length of the CDR3 is 13 residues.

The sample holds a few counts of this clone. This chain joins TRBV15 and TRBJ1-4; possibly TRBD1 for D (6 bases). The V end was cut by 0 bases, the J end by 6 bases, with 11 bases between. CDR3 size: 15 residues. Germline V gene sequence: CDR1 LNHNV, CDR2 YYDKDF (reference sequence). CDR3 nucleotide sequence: TGTGCCACCAGCAGAGATCAGGGGTATGATGAAAAACTGTTTTTT. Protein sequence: CATSRDQGYDEKLFF. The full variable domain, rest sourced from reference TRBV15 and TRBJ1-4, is DAMVIQNPRYQVTQFGKPVTLSCSQTLNHNVMYWYQQKSSQAPKLLFHYYDKDFNNEADTPDNFQSRRPNTSFCFLDIRSPGLGDTAMYLCATSRDQGYDEKLFFGSGTQLSVL.

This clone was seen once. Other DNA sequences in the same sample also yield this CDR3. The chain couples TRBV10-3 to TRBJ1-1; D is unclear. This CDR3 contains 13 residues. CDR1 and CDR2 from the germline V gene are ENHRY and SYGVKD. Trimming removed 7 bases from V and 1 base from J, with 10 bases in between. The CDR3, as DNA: TGTGCCATCACCGCCGGGGAGAACACTGAAGCTTTCTTT. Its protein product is CAITAGENTEAFF.

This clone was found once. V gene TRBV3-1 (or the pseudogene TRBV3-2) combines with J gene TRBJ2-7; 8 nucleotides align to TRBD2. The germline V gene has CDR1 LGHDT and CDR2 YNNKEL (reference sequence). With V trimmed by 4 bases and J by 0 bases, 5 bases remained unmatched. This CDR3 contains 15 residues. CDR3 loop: CASSLTAGGSYEQYF. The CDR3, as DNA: TGTGCCAGCAGCCTTACGGCGGGGGGCTCCTACGAGCAGTACTTC.

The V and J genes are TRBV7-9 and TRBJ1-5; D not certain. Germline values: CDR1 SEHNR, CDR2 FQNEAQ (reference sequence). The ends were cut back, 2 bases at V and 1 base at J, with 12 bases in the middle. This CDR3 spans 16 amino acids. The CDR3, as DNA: TGTGCCAGCAGCTTAAGTTTGTGGGAGAGCAATCAGCCCCAGCATTTT. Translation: CASSLSLWESNQPQHF.

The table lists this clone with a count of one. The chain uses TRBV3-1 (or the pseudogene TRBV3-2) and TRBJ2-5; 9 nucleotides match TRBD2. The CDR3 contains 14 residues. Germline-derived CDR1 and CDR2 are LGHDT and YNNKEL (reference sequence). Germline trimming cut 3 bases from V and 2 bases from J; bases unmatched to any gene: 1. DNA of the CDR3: TGTGCCAGCAGCCACCTAGCGGGGCAAGAGACCCAGTACTTC. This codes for CASSHLAGQETQYF.

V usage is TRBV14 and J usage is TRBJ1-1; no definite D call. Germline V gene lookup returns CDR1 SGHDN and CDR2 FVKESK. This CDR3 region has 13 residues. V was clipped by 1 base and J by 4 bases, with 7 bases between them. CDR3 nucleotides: TGTGCCAGCAGCCAAGTCACGGGCACTGAAGCTTTCTTT. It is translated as CASSQVTGTEAFF.

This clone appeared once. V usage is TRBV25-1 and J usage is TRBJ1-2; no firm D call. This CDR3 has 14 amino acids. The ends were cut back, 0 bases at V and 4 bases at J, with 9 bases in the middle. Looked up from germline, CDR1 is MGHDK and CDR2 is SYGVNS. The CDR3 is CASSEYGGPYGYTF. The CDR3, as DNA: TGTGCCAGCAGTGAATATGGCGGTCCCTATGGCTACACCTTC.

As DNA, the CDR3 is TGCAGCGTTGTCGCCAGGGGGCTCCCCGAGCAGTACTTC. Its translation: CSVVARGLPEQYF. V is TRBV29-1 and J is TRBJ2-7, with 8 bases lining up with TRBD1. J was trimmed by 6 bases and V by 4 bases; bases with no gene match: 8. The germline CDR1 and CDR2 sequences are SQVTM and ANQGSEA. This CDR3 has 13 residues.

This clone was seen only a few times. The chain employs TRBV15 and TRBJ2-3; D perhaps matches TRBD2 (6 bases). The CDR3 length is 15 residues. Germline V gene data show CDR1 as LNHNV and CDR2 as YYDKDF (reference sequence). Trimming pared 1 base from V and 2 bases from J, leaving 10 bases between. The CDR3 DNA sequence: TGTGCCACCAGCAGAGGGGAGCGGGTCACAGATACGCAGTATTTT. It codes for CATSRGERVTDTQYF.

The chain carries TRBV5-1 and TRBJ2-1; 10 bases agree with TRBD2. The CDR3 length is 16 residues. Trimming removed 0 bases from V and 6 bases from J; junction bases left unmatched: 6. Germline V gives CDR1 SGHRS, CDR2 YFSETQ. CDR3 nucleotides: TGCGCCAGCAGCTTGGTGGGAGCGGGGGGGCGCAATGAGCAGTTCTTC. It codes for CASSLVGAGGRNEQFF.

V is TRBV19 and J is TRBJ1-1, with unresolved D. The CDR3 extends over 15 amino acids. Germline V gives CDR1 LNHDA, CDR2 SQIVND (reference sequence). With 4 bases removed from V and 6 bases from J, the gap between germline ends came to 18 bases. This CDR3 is CASSTPLARYPEAFF. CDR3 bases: TGTGCCAGTAGTACTCCATTGGCGAGGTACCCTGAAGCTTTCTTT.

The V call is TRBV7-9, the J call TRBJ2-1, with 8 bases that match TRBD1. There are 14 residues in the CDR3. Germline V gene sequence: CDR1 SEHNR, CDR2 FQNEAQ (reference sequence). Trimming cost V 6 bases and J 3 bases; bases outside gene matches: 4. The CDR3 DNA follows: TGTGCCAGCAGGCCTACAGGGGGCTACAATGAGCAGTTCTTC. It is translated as CASRPTGGYNEQFF.